Following are 21 T cell receptor beta chains from one sample sequenced in a study of blood T cell repertoires in COVID-19. Using immunoSEQ multiplex PCR, the repertoire was profiled, and TCRdb retains in-frame clones only, with some absent. The table has around 300,000 clones, around 90% seen once; the top ten hold approximately 1.5%. The sample consisted of PBMCs or T cells enriched from blood (not recorded which). The source of these receptors is a woman between 18 and 29 years old with acute COVID-19.

The chain is built from TRBV24-1 and TRBJ2-3; the match to TRBD1 covers 8 bases. Germline V CDR1 and CDR2: KGHDR, SFDVKD. The CDR3 totals 13 residues. V gave up 8 bases and J gave up 4 bases; unmatched junction bases: 4. In DNA, the CDR3 is TGTGCCACCACGGACAGGGAGGCAGATACGCAGTATTTT. Protein sequence: CATTDREADTQYF.

DNA of the CDR3: TGTGCCAGCAGCCCCCGGCTAGACCCCTACGAGCAGTACTTC. As protein: CASSPRLDPYEQYF. The chain carries TRBV9 and TRBJ2-7, with D hard to call. This CDR3 is built from 14 residues. Germline CDR1 reads SGDLS; CDR2 reads YYNGEE. V lost 4 bases and J lost 2, with 13 bases in between.

The chain couples TRBV5-6 to TRBJ1-2, with D hard to call. The CDR3 contains 13 residues. Trimming removed 0 bases from V and 4 bases from J, with 7 bases in between. The germline CDR1 and CDR2 sequences are SGHDT and YYEEEE. The chain's CDR3 is CASSLAQFYGYTF. In nucleotides, the CDR3 is TGTGCCAGCAGCTTGGCCCAATTCTATGGCTACACCTTC.

The rearrangement links TRBV6-2 or TRBV6-3 to TRBJ1-2; tentatively, D is TRBD1 (6 bases). CDR3 length equals 14 residues. From germline, CDR1 is MNHEY and CDR2 SVGEGT. Trimming cost V 2 bases and J 3 bases, with 10 bases left between them. CDR3 nucleotide sequence: TGTGCCAGCAGTTACCGGGCAGGGGACTATGGCTACACCTTC. Translation gives CASSYRAGDYGYTF.

This rearrangement joins TRBV7-9 to TRBJ1-2; D possibly corresponds to TRBD1 (5 bases). Trimming took 5 bases from V and 2 from J, leaving 12 bases between them. The germline CDR1 and CDR2 sequences are SEHNR and FQNEAQ (reference sequence). The CDR3 has 14 amino acids. DNA for the CDR3: TGTGCCAGCAGCCAATCACAGGTGAACTATGGCTACACCTTC. It specifies CASSQSQVNYGYTF.

This clone occurred a few times. The sample holds other DNA sequences that translate to the same CDR3. The rearrangement links TRBV18 to TRBJ1-5, with 8 bases matching TRBD1. CDR3 size: 14 residues. The V gene's germline CDR1 is KGHSH and CDR2 LQKENI. J gave up 2 bases and V 3 bases, and 0 bases lay outside the gene matches. The CDR3 region is CASSPGQGNQPQHF. The CDR3 DNA is TGTGCCAGCTCACCGGGACAGGGCAATCAGCCCCAGCATTTT. Combining the CDR3 with reference TRBV18 and TRBJ1-5 gives the whole variable domain NAGVMQNPRHLVRRRGQEARLRCSPMKGHSHVYWYRQLPEEGLKFMVYLQKENIIDESGMPKERFSAEFPKEGPSILRIQQVVRGDSAAYFCASSPGQGNQPQHFGDGTRLSIL.

The chain is built from TRBV4-3 and TRBJ2-2; D is possibly TRBD1 (5 bases). Germline CDR1 is LGHNA and CDR2 is YSLEER. The ends were cut back, 3 bases at V and 1 base at J, with 9 bases in the middle. The CDR3 loop spans 15 amino acids. The CDR3 DNA reads TGCGCCAGCAGCCATGAGACAGTGAACACCGGGGAGCTGTTTTTT. Translation gives CASSHETVNTGELFF.

CDR3 sequence reads: CASRGGQSSYNEQFF. The CDR3 coding sequence is TGTGCCAGCCGGGGGGGGCAGAGCTCCTACAATGAGCAGTTCTTC. J is TRBJ2-1 and V is TRBV27; 8 bases match TRBD2. Germline V gene lookup returns CDR1 MNHEY and CDR2 SMNVEV (reference sequence). With V trimmed by 8 bases and J by 0 bases, 6 bases remained unmatched. The CDR3 sequence is 15 residues long.

J is TRBJ2-7 and V is TRBV12-5, with 7 bases identical to TRBD1. Unmatched junction bases numbered 4, after V lost 3 bases and J lost 2 bases. CDR1 is LGHNT and CDR2 is FRNRAP in the germline V gene. The CDR3 is 14 amino acids. The CDR3: CASGFTGTAYEQYF. The DNA of the CDR3 is TGTGCTAGTGGTTTTACCGGGACAGCCTACGAGCAGTACTTC.

This sequence joins TRBV27 and TRBJ2-3; 10 nucleotides agree with TRBD2. V was clipped by 2 bases and J by 0 bases; unmatched bases: 17. CDR3 length: 21 amino acids. From germline, CDR1 is MNHEY and CDR2 SMNVEV (reference sequence). In nucleotides, the CDR3 is TGTGCCAGCAGTTTAAGGACACTTCCTAGCGGGAGTGGGGCTAGCACAGATACGCAGTATTTT. It yields the protein CASSLRTLPSGSGASTDTQYF.

The genes are TRBV18 and TRBJ2-5, with a weak D call TRBD2 (6 bases). Germline loops: CDR1 KGHSH, CDR2 LQKENI. The CDR3 covers 14 residues. With 1 base removed from V and 2 bases from J, the gap between germline ends came to 8 bases. The CDR3 nucleotides read TGTGCCAGCTCACCACACCGGGAGCAAGAGACCCAGTACTTC. Translated, it gives CASSPHREQETQYF.

This chain connects TRBV6-2 or TRBV6-3 to TRBJ1-1; D unresolved. The CDR3 extends over 14 amino acids. In germline, CDR1 is MNHEY, CDR2 SVGEGT. Trimming took off 0 bases at V and 4 bases at J, with 9 bases between the two ends. CDR3 nucleotides: TGTGCCAGCAGTTACTCCACAGATACCACTGAAGCTTTCTTT. As protein: CASSYSTDTTEAFF.

V is TRBV3-1 (or the pseudogene TRBV3-2) and J is TRBJ1-2; 7 bases align to TRBD1. This CDR3 is 15 amino acids long. Germline V gene lookup returns CDR1 LGHDT and CDR2 YNNKEL (reference sequence). Trimming cost V 3 bases and J 4 bases; bases outside gene matches: 8. The CDR3 DNA reads TGTGCCAGCAGCCATGGACAGGCCTCTCGCTATGGCTACACCTTC. It specifies CASSHGQASRYGYTF.

The chain is built from TRBV4-1 and TRBJ2-2; TRBD2 matches 12 bases. Unmatched junction bases numbered 2, after V lost 5 bases and J lost 4 bases. The CDR3 has 15 amino acids. Germline V gene sequence: CDR1 MGHRA, CDR2 YSYEKL. CDR3 region: CASSLTSGGTGELFF. The CDR3 region has the DNA TGCGCCAGCAGCTTGACTAGCGGGGGCACCGGGGAGCTGTTTTTT.

This rearrangement joins TRBV5-1 to TRBJ2-5; D gene ambiguous. The CDR3 consists of 13 residues. The germline V gene encodes CDR1 SGHRS and CDR2 YFSETQ. The germline V and J ends were trimmed by 2 bases and 3 bases, with 8 bases remaining between them. For the CDR3, the DNA is TGCGCCAGCAGCTTAGGAGAAAAAGAGACCCAGTACTTC. This encodes CASSLGEKETQYF.

The chain combines TRBV3-1 (or the pseudogene TRBV3-2) with TRBJ2-3; D possibly corresponds to TRBD1 (6 bases). V lost 7 bases and J 2 bases, leaving 19 bases between the germline ends. Per the germline V gene, CDR1 is LGHDT and CDR2 is YNNKEL (reference sequence). The CDR3 spans 16 residues. DNA of the CDR3: TGTGCCAGCACCCAGGGGCAGGGCCATATCACAGATACGCAGTATTTT. This translates into CASTQGQGHITDTQYF.

The rearrangement joins TRBV7-9 to TRBJ2-5; 7 bases fit TRBD1. Unmatched junction bases numbered 13, after V lost 2 bases and J lost 7 bases. The CDR3 runs to 16 residues. CDR1 and CDR2 from the germline V gene are SEHNR and FQNEAQ (reference sequence). The CDR3, as DNA: TGTGCCAGCAGCTTAAGGAACCAGGGAGCAGGGGGGACCCAGTACTTC. This codes for CASSLRNQGAGGTQYF.

The V gene is TRBV11-3, the J gene TRBJ2-2; possible D gene TRBD1, 5 bases. Germline lookup yields CDR1 SGHNT and CDR2 YENEEA. Trimming took off 5 bases at V and 1 base at J, with 14 bases between the two ends. The CDR3 is made up of 16 amino acids. The CDR3 region is CASSNPRAKNTGELFF. Written as DNA, the CDR3 is TGTGCCAGCAGCAACCCCAGGGCTAAGAACACCGGGGAGCTGTTTTTT.

The V call is TRBV19, the J call TRBJ2-2, with 8 bases matching TRBD1. The CDR3 spans 15 residues. In germline, CDR1 is LNHDA, CDR2 SQIVND (reference sequence). J lost 6 bases, V lost 5 bases, and 8 bases had no gene match. CDR3 DNA sequence: TGTGCCAGTAGTTCTCTGGACAGGGAGGCCGGGGAGCTGTTTTTT. Translation gives CASSSLDREAGELFF.

This chain links TRBV7-8 with TRBJ1-2; 10 nucleotides match TRBD1. Trimming at V came to 2 bases and at J to 3 bases, leaving 12 bases not matched to a gene. The CDR3 is 18 amino acids. The germline CDR1 and CDR2 sequences are SGHVS and FQNEAQ. In DNA form, the CDR3 reads TGTGCCAGCAGCTTATACAACCGACAGGGGGCGCAGGACTATGGCTACACCTTC. Its protein is CASSLYNRQGAQDYGYTF.

The chain combines TRBV11-3 with TRBJ1-5; 9 bases line up with TRBD1. The V gene end was trimmed by 4 bases and the J gene end by 5 bases; junction bases not matched to a gene: 12. CDR3 length: 17 amino acids. Germline values: CDR1 SGHNT, CDR2 YENEEA. In nucleotides, the CDR3 is TGTGCCAGCAGCTCAAACCCTACCGGACAGGGGTATCAGCCCCAGCATTTT. Protein sequence: CASSSNPTGQGYQPQHF.